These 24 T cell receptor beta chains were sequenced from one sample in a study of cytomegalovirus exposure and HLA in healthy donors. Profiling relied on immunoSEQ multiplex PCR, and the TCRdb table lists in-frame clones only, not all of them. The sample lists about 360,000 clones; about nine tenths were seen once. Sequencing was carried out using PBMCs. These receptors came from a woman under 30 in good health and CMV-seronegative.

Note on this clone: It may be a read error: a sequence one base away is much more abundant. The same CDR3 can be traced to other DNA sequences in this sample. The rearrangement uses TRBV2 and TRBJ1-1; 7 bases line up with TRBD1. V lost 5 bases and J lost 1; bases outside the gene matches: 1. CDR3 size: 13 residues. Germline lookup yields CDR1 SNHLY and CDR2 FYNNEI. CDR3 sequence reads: CASSYRGNTEAFF. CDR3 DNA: TGTGCCAGCAGTTACAGGGGGAACACTGAAGCTTTCTTT.

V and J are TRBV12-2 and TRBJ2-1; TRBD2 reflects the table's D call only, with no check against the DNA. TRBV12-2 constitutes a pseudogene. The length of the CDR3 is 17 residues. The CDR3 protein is CASRLAPSGSYYNEQFF. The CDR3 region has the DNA TGTGCAAGTCGCTTAGCGCCTAGCGGGAGTTACTACAATGAGCAGTTCTTC.

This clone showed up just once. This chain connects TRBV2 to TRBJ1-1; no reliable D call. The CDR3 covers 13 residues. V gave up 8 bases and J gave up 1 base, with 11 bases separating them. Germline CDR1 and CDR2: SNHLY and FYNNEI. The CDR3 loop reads CASPGQPNTEAFF. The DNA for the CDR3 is TGTGCCAGCCCGGGTCAGCCGAACACTGAAGCTTTCTTT.

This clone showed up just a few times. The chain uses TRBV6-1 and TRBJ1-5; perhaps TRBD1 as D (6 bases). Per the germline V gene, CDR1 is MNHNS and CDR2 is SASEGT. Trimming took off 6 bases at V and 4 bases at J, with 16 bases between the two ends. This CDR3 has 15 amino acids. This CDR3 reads CASRASGTPNQPQHF. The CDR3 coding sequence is TGTGCCAGCAGAGCATCCGGGACACCTAATCAGCCCCAGCATTTT.

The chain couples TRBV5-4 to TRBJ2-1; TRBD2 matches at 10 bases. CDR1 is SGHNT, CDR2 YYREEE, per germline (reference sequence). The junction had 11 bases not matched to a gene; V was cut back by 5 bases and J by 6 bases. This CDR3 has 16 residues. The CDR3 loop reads CASSPLQREGLNEQFF. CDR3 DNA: TGTGCCAGCAGTCCACTTCAGCGGGAGGGCCTCAATGAGCAGTTCTTC.

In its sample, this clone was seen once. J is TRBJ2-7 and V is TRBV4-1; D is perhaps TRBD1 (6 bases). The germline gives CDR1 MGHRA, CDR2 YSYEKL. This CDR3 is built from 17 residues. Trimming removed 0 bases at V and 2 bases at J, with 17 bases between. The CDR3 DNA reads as TGCGCCAGCAGCCAAGACCTACAGGGAAACTTAGCCTACGAGCAGTACTTC. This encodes CASSQDLQGNLAYEQYF.

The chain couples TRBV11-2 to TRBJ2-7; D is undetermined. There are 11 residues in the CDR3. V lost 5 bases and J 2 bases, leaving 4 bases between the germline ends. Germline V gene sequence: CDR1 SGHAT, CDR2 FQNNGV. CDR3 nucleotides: TGTGCCAGCAGCCCGGCCTACGAGCAGTACTTC. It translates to CASSPAYEQYF.

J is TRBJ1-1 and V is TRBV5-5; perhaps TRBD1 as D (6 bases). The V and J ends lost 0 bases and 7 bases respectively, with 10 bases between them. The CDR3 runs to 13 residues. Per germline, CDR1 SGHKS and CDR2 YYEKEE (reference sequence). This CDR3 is CASSLGQGFEAFF. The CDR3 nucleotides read TGTGCCAGCAGCTTGGGGCAGGGGTTTGAAGCTTTCTTT.

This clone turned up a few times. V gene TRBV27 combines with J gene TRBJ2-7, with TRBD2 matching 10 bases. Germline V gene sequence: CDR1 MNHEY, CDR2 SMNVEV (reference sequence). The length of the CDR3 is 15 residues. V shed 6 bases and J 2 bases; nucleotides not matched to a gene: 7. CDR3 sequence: CASRVVLAGPYEQYF. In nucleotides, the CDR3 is TGTGCCAGCAGAGTTGTACTAGCGGGACCCTACGAGCAGTACTTC.

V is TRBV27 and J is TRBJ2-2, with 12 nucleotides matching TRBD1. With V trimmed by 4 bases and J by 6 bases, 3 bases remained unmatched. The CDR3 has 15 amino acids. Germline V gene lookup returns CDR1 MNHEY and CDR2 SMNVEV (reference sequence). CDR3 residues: CASSWGQGAAGELFF. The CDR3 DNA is TGTGCCAGCAGTTGGGGACAGGGGGCCGCCGGGGAGCTGTTTTTT.

Written as DNA, the CDR3 is TGTGCCAGCAGTTTCGACAGGGTAGCAGATACGCAGTATTTT. This encodes CASSFDRVADTQYF. The genes are TRBV28 and TRBJ2-3; 7 bases match TRBD1. The CDR3 extends over 14 amino acids. The V and J ends lost 3 bases and 4 bases, in that order; junction bases with no gene match: 4. Germline CDR1 is MDHEN and CDR2 is SYDVKM.

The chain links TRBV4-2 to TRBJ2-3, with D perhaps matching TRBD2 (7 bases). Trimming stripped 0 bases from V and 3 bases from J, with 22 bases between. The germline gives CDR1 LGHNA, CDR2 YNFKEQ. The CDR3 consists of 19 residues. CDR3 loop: CASSQDFRGRGLWTDTQYF. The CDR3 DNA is TGTGCCAGCAGCCAAGATTTCCGGGGGCGGGGGTTGTGGACAGATACGCAGTATTTT.

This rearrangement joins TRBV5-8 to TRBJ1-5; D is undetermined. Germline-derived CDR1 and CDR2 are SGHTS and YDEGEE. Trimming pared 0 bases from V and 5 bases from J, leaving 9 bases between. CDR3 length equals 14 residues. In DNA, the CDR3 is TGTGCCAGCAGCTTGGTGACAACCCATCAGCCCCAGCATTTT. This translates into CASSLVTTHQPQHF. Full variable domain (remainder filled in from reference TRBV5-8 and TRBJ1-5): EAGVTQSPTHLIKTRGQQATLRCSPISGHTSVYWYQQALGLGLQFLLWYDEGEERNRGNFPPRFSGRQFPNYSSELNVNALELEDSALYLCASSLVTTHQPQHFGDGTRLSIL.

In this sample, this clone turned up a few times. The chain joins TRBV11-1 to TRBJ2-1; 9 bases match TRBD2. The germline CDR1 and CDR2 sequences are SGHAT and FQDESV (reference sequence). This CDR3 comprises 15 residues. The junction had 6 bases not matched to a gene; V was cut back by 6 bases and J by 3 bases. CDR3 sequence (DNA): TGTGCCAGCAGTGGGACTAGCCCCATCTACAATGAGCAGTTCTTC. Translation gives CASSGTSPIYNEQFF.

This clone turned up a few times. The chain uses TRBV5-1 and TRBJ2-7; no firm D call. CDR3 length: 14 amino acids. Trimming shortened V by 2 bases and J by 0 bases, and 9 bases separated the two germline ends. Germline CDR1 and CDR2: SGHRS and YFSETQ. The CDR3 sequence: CASSFSPSSYEQYF. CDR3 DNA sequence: TGCGCCAGCAGCTTCTCCCCGAGCTCCTACGAGCAGTACTTC.

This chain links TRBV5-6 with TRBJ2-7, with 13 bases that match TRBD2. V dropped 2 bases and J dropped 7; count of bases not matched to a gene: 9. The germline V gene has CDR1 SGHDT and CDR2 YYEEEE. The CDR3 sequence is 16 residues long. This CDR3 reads CASSFRRTSGGGEQYF. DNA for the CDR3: TGTGCCAGCAGCTTCCGACGGACTAGCGGGGGTGGGGAGCAGTACTTC.

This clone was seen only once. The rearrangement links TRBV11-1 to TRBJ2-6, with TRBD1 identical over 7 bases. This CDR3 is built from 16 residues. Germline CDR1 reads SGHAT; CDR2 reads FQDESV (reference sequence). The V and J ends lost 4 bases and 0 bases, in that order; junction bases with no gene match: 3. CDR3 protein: CASSSTGTSGANVLTF. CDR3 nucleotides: TGTGCCAGCAGCTCGACAGGGACCTCTGGGGCCAACGTCCTGACTTTC.

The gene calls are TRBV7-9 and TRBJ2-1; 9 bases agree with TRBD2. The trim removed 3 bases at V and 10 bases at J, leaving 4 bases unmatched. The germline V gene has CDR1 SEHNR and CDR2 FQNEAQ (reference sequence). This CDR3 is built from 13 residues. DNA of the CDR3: TGTGCCAGCAGCTTTGGGACTAGCATCGAGCAGTTCTTC. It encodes CASSFGTSIEQFF.

The CDR3 protein is CASSRASGGARIETQYF. As DNA, the CDR3 is TGCGCCAGCAGCCGAGCTAGCGGGGGGGCCCGGATTGAGACCCAGTACTTC. The chain has TRBV4-1 and TRBJ2-5, with TRBD2 matching 12 bases. The J segment lost 5 bases and the V segment lost 4 bases, leaving 11 bases of the junction unmatched. Germline V gives CDR1 MGHRA, CDR2 YSYEKL. The CDR3 spans 17 residues.

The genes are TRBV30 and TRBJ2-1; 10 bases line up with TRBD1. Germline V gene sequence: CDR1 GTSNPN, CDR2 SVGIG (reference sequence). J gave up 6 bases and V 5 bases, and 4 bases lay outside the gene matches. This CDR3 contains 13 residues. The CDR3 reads CAWDRGLANEQFF. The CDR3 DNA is TGTGCCTGGGACAGGGGGCTGGCCAATGAGCAGTTCTTC. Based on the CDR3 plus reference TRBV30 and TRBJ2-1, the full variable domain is SQTIHQWPATLVQPVGSPLSLECTVEGTSNPNLYWYRQAAGRGLQLLFYSVGIGQISSEVPQNLSASRPQDRQFILSSKKLLLSDSGFYLCAWDRGLANEQFFGPGTRLTVL.

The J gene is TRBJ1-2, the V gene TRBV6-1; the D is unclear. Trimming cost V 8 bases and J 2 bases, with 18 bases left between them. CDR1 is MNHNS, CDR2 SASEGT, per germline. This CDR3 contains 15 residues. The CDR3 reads CASDPVGSRNYGYTF. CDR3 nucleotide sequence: TGTGCCAGCGATCCGGTGGGCAGTAGGAACTATGGCTACACCTTC.

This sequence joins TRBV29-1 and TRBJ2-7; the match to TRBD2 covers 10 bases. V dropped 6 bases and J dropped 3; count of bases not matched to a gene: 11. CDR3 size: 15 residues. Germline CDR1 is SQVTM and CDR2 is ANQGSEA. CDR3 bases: TGCAGCGTAGTCTCTAGCGGGGGAAGGTTCTACGAGCAGTACTTC. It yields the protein CSVVSSGGRFYEQYF.

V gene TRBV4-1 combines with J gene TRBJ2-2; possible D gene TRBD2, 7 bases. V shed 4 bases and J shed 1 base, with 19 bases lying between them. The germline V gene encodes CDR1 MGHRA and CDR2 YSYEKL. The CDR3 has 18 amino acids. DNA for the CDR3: TGCGCCAGCAGCCCCCGTCGCGGGGGCGACCTGAACACCGGGGAGCTGTTTTTT. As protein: CASSPRRGGDLNTGELFF.

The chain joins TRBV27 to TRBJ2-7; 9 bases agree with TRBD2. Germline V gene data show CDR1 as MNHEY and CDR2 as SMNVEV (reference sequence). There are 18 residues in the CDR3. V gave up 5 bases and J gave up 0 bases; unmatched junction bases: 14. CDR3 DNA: TGTGCCAGCAGTCCCAAGGGTAGCGGGAGAGGGTACTCCTACGAGCAGTACTTC. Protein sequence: CASSPKGSGRGYSYEQYF.